The present entry profiles one T cell receptor beta chain with its context. Its antigen is unknown. The data were taken from a study of OX40 agonist ivuxolimab in advanced cancers. For the study at large: Participants averaged approximately 65 years of age (range about 23 to 80) and were around 80% male. Partial responses, seen in three patients, involved one hepatocellular carcinoma and two cutaneous melanomas.

Germline V gene sequence: CDR1 SGHNT, CDR2 YYREEE (reference sequence). The CDR3 is 15 residues long. The V end was cut by 4 bases, the J end by 1 base, with 14 bases between. Generated by immunoSEQ multiplex PCR, the TCRdb table keeps only in-frame clones and is missing some. The sample has several thousand clones, more than 75% seen once. The study's findings and limits: On average, CD8+ T cells showed a greater number of expanded clones than CD4+.

The chain carries TRBV5-4 and TRBJ1-1; a weak D match, TRBD1 (5 bases). The clonotype originates from an adult with an advanced solid tumor such as melanoma, head and neck, liver or kidney cancer. Source: CD4+ or CD8+ T cells sorted from blood, taken in a trial of the OX40 agonist ivuxolimab. The CDR3 region has the DNA TGTGCCAGCAGCCATACCAACGGGGGGAACACTGAAGCTTTCTTT. As protein: CASSHTNGGNTEAFF.